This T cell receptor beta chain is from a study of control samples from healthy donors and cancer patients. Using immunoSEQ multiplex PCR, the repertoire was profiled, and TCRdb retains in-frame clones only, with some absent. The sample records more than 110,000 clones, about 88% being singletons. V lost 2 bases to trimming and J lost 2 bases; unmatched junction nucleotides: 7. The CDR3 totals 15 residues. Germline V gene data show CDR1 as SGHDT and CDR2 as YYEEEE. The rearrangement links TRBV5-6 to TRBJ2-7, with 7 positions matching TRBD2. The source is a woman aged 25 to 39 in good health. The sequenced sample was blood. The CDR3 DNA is TGTGCCAGCAGCTTAGGTCCTAGCGGTCCCTACGAGCAGTACTTC. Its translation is CASSLGPSGPYEQYF.